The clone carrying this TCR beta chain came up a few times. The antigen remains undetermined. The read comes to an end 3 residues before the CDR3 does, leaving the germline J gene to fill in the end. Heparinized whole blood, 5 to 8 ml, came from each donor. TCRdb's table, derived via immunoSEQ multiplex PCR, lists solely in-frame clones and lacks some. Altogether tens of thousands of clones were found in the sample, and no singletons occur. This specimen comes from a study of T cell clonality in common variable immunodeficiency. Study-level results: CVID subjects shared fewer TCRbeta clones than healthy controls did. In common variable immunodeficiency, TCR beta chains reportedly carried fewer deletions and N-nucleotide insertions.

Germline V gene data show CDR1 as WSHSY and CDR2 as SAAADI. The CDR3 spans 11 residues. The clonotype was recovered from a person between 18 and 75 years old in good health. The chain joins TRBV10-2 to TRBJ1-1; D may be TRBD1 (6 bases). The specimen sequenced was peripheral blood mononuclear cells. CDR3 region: CASRLDREAFF. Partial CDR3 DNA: TGCGCCAGCAGACTCGACAGGGAA.